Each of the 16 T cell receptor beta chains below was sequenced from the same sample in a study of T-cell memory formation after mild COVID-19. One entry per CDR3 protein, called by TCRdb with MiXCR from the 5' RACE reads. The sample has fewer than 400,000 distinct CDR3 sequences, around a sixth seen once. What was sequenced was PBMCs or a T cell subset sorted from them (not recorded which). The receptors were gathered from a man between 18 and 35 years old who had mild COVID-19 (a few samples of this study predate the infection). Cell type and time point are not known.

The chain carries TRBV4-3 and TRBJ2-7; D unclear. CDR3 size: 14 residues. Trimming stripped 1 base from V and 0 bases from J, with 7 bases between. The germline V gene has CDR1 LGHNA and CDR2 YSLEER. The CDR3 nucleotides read TGCGCCAGCAGCCAAGTTGTCAGCTCCTACGAGCAGTACTTC. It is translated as CASSQVVSSYEQYF.

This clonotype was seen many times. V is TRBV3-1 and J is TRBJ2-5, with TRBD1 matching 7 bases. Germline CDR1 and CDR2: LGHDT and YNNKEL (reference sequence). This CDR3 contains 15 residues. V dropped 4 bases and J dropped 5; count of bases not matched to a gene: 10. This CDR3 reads CASSLPGTEAETQYF. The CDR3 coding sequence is TGTGCCAGCAGCCTCCCCGGGACAGAGGCGGAGACCCAGTACTTC.

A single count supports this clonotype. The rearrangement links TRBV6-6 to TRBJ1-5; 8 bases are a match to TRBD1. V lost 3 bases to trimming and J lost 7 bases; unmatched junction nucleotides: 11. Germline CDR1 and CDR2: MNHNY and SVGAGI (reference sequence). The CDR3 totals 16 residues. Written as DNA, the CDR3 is TGTGCCAGCAGTTATCGGGACAGGCGGGTTGGACAGCCCCAGCATTTT. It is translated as CASSYRDRRVGQPQHF.

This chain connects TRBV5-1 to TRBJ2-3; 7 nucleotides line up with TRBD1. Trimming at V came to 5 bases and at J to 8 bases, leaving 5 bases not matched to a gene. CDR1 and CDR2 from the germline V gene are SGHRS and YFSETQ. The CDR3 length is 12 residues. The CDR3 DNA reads TGCGCCAGCAGACAGGGGATGGGTACGCAGTATTTT. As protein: CASRQGMGTQYF.

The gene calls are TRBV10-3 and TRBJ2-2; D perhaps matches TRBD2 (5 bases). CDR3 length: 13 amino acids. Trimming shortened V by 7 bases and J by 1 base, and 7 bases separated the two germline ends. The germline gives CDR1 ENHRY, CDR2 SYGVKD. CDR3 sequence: CAITSGNTGELFF. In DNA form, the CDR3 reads TGTGCCATCACCAGCGGGAACACCGGGGAGCTGTTTTTT.

CDR3 region: CASSETTVESPLHF. In nucleotides, the CDR3 is TGTGCCAGCAGCGAGACGACAGTGGAGTCACCCCTCCACTTT. This rearrangement joins TRBV7-9 to TRBJ1-6; possibly TRBD1 for D (5 bases). This CDR3 spans 14 amino acids. Trimming removed 5 bases at V and 10 bases at J, with 15 bases between. Germline lookup yields CDR1 SEHNR and CDR2 FQNEAQ (reference sequence).

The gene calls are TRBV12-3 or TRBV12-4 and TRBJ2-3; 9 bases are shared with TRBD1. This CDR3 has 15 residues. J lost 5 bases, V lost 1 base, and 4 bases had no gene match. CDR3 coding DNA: TGTGCCAGCAGTTTAGATCGGACAGGGGTAGATACGCAGTATTTT. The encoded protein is CASSLDRTGVDTQYF.

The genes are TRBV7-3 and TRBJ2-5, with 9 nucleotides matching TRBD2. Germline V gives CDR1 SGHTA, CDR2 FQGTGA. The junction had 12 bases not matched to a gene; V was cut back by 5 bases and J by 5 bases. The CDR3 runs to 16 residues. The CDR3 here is CASSLDRREGGETQYF. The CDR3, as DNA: TGTGCCAGCAGCCTGGACAGGCGGGAGGGTGGGGAGACCCAGTACTTC.

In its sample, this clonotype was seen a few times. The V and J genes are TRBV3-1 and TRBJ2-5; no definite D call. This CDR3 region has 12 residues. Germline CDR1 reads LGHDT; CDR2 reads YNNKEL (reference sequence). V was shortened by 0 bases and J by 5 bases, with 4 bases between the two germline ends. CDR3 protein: CASSQDAETQYF. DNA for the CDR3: TGTGCCAGCAGCCAAGATGCGGAGACCCAGTACTTC.

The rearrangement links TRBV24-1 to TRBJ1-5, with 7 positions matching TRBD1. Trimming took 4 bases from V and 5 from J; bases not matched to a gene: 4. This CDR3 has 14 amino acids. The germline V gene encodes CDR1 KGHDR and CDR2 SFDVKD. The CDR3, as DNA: TGTGCCACCAGTGACCCGGGGACAGATCAGCCCCAGCATTTT. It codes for CATSDPGTDQPQHF.

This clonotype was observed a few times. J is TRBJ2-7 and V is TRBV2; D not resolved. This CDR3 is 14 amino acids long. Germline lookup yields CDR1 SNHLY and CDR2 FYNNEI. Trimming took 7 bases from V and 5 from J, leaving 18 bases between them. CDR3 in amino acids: CASKNLIAADEQYF. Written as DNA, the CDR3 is TGTGCCAGCAAGAATCTTATTGCTGCAGACGAGCAGTACTTC.

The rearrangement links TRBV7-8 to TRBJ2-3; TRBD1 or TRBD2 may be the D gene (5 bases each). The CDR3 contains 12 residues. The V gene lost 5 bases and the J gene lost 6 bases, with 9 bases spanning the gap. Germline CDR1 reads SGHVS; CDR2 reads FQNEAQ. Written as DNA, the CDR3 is TGTGCCAGCAGCCCCTGGGGGGATACGCAGTATTTT. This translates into CASSPWGDTQYF.

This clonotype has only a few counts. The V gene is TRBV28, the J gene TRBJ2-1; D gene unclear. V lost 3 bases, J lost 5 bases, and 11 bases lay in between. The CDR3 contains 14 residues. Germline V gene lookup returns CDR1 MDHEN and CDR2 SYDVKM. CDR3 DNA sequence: TGTGCCAGCAGTTTGAGACCGCCTGACAATGAGCAGTTCTTC. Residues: CASSLRPPDNEQFF.

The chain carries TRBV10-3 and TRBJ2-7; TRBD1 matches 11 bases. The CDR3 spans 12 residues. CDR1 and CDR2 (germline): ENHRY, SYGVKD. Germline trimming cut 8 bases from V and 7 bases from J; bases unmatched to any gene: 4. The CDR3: CAIGDRGYEQYV. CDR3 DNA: TGTGCCATCGGGGACAGGGGGTATGAGCAGTACGTC.

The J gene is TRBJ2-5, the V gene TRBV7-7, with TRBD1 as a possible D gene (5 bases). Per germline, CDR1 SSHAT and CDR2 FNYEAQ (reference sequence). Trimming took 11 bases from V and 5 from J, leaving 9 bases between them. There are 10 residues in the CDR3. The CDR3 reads CAAGSETQYF. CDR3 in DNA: TGTGCCGCAGGGTCCGAGACCCAGTACTTC. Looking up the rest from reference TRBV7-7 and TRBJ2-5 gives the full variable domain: GAGVSQSPRYKVTKRGQDVTLRCDPISSHATLYWYQQALGQGPEFLTYFNYEAQPDKSGLPSDRFSAERPEGSISTLTIQRTEQRDSAMYRCAAGSETQYFGPGTRLLVL.

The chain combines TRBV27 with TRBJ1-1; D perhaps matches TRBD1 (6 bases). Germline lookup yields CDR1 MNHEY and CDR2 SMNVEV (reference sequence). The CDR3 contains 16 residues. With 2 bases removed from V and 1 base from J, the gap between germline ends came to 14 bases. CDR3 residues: CASSLQQGIQNTEAFF. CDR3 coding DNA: TGTGCCAGCAGTTTACAGCAGGGGATTCAGAACACTGAAGCTTTCTTT.